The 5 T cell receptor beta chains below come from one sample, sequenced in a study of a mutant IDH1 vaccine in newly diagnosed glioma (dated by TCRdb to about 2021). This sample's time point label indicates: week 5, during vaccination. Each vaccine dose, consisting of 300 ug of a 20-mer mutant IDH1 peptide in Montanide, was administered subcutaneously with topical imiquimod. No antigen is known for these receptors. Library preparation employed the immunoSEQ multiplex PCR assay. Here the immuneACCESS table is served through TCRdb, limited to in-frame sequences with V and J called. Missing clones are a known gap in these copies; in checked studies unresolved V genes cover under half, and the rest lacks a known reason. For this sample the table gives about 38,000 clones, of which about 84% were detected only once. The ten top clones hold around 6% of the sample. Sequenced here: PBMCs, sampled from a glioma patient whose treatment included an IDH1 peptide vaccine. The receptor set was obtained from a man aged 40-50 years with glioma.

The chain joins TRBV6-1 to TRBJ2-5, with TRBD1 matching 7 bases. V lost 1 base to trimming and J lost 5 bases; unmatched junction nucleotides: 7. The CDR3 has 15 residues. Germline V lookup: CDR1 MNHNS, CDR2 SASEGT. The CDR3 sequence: CASSEGAGGMETQYF. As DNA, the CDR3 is TGTGCCAGCAGTGAAGGGGCAGGGGGTATGGAGACCCAGTACTTC.

Here the CDR3 DNA reads TGTGCCAGCAGTTTTCGACAGGGGGGGACGGGGACTGAAGCTTTCTTT. Its translation is CASSFRQGGTGTEAFF. V usage is TRBV6-6 and J usage is TRBJ1-1; TRBD1 matches 9 bases. CDR3 length: 16 residues. Unmatched junction bases numbered 11, after V lost 4 bases and J lost 5 bases. Germline-derived CDR1 and CDR2 are MNHNY and SVGAGI (reference sequence).

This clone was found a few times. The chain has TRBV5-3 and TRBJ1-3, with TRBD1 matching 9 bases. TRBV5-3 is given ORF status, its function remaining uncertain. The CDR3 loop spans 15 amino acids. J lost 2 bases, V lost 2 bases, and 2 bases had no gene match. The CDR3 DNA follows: TGTGCCAGAAGCTTTGGGACAGGGCCTGGAAACACCATATATTTT. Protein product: CARSFGTGPGNTIYF.

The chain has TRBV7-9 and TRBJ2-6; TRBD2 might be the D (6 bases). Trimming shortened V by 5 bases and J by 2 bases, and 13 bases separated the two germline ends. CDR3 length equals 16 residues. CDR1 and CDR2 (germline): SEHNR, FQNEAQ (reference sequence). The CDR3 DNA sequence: TGTGCCAGCAGCGACCGGGGGAGCACTGGGGCCAACGTCCTGACTTTC. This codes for CASSDRGSTGANVLTF. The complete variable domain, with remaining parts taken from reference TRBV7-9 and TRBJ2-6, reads DTGVSQNPRHKITKRGQNVTFRCDPISEHNRLYWYRQTLGQGPEFLTYFQNEAQLEKSRLLSDRFSAERPKGSFSTLEIQRTEQGDSAMYLCASSDRGSTGANVLTFGAGSRLTVL.

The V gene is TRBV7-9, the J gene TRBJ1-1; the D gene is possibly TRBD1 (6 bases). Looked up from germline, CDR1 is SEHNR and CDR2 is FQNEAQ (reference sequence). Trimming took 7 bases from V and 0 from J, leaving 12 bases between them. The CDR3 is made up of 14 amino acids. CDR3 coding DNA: TGTGCCAGCAAAGTACAGGGCATGAACACTGAAGCTTTCTTT. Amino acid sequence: CASKVQGMNTEAFF.